The next 14 T cell receptor beta chains were all read from a single sample in a study of cytomegalovirus exposure and HLA in healthy donors. PCR was performed using 60 Vbeta and 13 Jbeta primers. The data were produced by immunoSEQ multiplex PCR, yet TCRdb's version contains in-frame clones alone and is incomplete. The data show around 200,000 clones, 75% to 85% seen once. The sequenced material came from PBMCs. The origin of the receptors is a boy between 5 and 17 years old in good health and CMV-seronegative.

The chain has TRBV11-3 and TRBJ1-3; D is possibly TRBD1 (6 bases). Germline-derived CDR1 and CDR2 are SGHNT and YENEEA. This CDR3 contains 12 residues. V was clipped by 5 bases and J by 11 bases, with 13 bases between them. The CDR3 sequence is CASSPGQLPIYF. DNA for the CDR3: TGTGCCAGCAGCCCAGGACAGCTGCCCATATATTTT.

The CDR3 sequence: CASSQDLVDEQFF. CDR3 coding DNA: TGCGCCAGCAGCCAAGATTTAGTGGATGAGCAGTTCTTC. The rearrangement joins TRBV4-3 to TRBJ2-1, with unresolved D. V lost 0 bases and J lost 8, with 8 bases in between. The germline V gene has CDR1 LGHNA and CDR2 YSLEER. The CDR3 sequence is 13 residues long.

V is TRBV25-1 and J is TRBJ1-2, with D perhaps matching TRBD1 (5 bases). Germline V CDR1 and CDR2: MGHDK, SYGVNS. CDR3 length: 13 amino acids. The V and J ends lost 5 bases and 8 bases respectively, with 15 bases between them. The CDR3 coding sequence is TGTGCCAGCAGTTGGGGTGGGGCTCGAGGCTACACCTTC. It codes for CASSWGGARGYTF.

The chain uses TRBV5-1 and TRBJ2-3; D may be TRBD2 (5 bases). CDR3 size: 14 residues. Trimming took 0 bases from V and 2 from J, leaving 7 bases between them. CDR1 is SGHRS and CDR2 is YFSETQ in the germline V gene. The CDR3, as DNA: TGCGCCAGCAGCTTGGCCGGGATCACAGATACGCAGTATTTT. Translation gives CASSLAGITDTQYF.

V gene TRBV7-2 combines with J gene TRBJ1-1; D may be TRBD1 (6 bases). V lost 1 base and J lost 4, with 13 bases in between. CDR3 length: 15 amino acids. Germline values: CDR1 SGHTA, CDR2 FQGNSA. This CDR3 reads CASSLVGTGRTEAFF. CDR3 nucleotide sequence: TGTGCCAGCAGCTTAGTGGGCACAGGGCGCACTGAAGCTTTCTTT. The full variable domain, in which reference TRBV7-2 and TRBJ1-1 provide the parts outside the CDR3, is GAGVSQSPSNKVTEKGKDVELRCDPISGHTALYWYRQSLGQGLEFLIYFQGNSAPDKSGLPSDRFSAERTGGSVSTLTIQRTQQEDSAVYLCASSLVGTGRTEAFFGQGTRLTVV.

The chain combines TRBV7-3 with TRBJ1-2; 9 nucleotides agree with TRBD1. CDR3 length equals 15 residues. With 5 bases clipped from V and 5 bases from J, the junction kept 9 bases outside the gene matches. The germline CDR1 and CDR2 sequences are SGHTA and FQGTGA. The chain's CDR3 is CASSVSGTGKYGYTF. Written as DNA, the CDR3 is TGTGCCAGCAGCGTGAGTGGGACAGGGAAATATGGCTACACCTTC. Combining the CDR3 with reference TRBV7-3 and TRBJ1-2 gives the whole variable domain GAGVSQTPSNKVTEKGKYVELRCDPISGHTALYWYRQSLGQGPEFLIYFQGTGAADDSGLPNDRFFAVRPEGSVSTLKIQRTERGDSAVYLCASSVSGTGKYGYTFGSGTRLTVV.

The rearrangement joins TRBV9 to TRBJ2-6; D uncertain. Trimming removed 0 bases at V and 4 bases at J, with 17 bases between. Germline values: CDR1 SGDLS, CDR2 YYNGEE. This CDR3 has 18 amino acids. The CDR3 is CASSVGVRFIAGANVLTF. The CDR3 DNA sequence: TGTGCCAGCAGCGTAGGGGTCCGCTTTATAGCCGGGGCCAACGTCCTGACTTTC.

V and J are TRBV7-2 and TRBJ1-4, with TRBD1 matching over 8 bases. The CDR3 has 16 residues. Germline CDR1 and CDR2: SGHTA and FQGNSA. J was trimmed by 4 bases and V by 5 bases; bases with no gene match: 9. The chain's CDR3 is CASSRRQGTGNEKLFF. CDR3 nucleotide sequence: TGTGCCAGCAGCCGGAGACAGGGGACGGGTAATGAAAAACTGTTTTTT.

The table lists this clone with a few counts. V and J are TRBV7-9 and TRBJ2-7; D is unresolved. Germline V CDR1 and CDR2: SEHNR, FQNEAQ (reference sequence). This CDR3 comprises 14 residues. Trimming pared 2 bases from V and 4 bases from J, leaving 12 bases between. CDR3 DNA: TGTGCCAGCAGCTTAAAGGCCGACAAGTACGAGCAGTACTTC. This gives the protein CASSLKADKYEQYF.

CDR3 in DNA: TGTGCCAGGGAGCTTACGTACCAACAGGGACATGGCTACACCTTC. This encodes CARELTYQQGHGYTF. The chain has TRBV7-3 and TRBJ1-2; possibly TRBD1 for D (6 bases). The CDR3 is made up of 15 amino acids. Deletions cut 9 bases from V and 6 bases from J, with 23 bases between. CDR1 is SGHTA, CDR2 FQGTGA, per germline.

The chain links TRBV6-1 to TRBJ2-7; 7 positions match TRBD1. J was trimmed by 2 bases and V by 2 bases; bases with no gene match: 6. Germline CDR1 is MNHNS and CDR2 is SASEGT. The CDR3 covers 15 residues. This CDR3 reads CASSEIHTGAYEQYF. The DNA for the CDR3 is TGTGCCAGCAGTGAAATACACACAGGGGCCTACGAGCAGTACTTC.

V is TRBV12-5 and J is TRBJ1-5, with D possibly being TRBD1 (6 bases). The CDR3 is 15 amino acids. The V and J ends lost 3 bases and 2 bases respectively, with 11 bases between them. Germline CDR1 is LGHNT and CDR2 is FRNRAP. As DNA, the CDR3 is TGTGCTAGTGGTTTAGAGGACAGTCGCAATCAGCCCCAGCATTTT. Translating gives CASGLEDSRNQPQHF.

This clone is a singleton in its sample. The V and J genes are TRBV7-3 and TRBJ2-3; D perhaps matches TRBD1 (6 bases). This CDR3 is 16 amino acids long. The V gene lost 1 base and the J gene lost 5 bases, with 16 bases spanning the gap. Germline lookup yields CDR1 SGHTA and CDR2 FQGTGA. The CDR3 sequence: CASSLNQGQSLDTQYF. DNA of the CDR3: TGTGCCAGCAGCTTAAATCAGGGGCAGAGCCTAGATACGCAGTATTTT.

This CDR3 is CASSYSGGGNTEAFF. CDR3 coding DNA: TGTGCCAGCAGTTACTCGGGGGGGGGCAACACTGAAGCTTTCTTT. The rearrangement uses TRBV6-5 and TRBJ1-1; tentative D call: TRBD1 (6 bases). The CDR3 totals 15 residues. V was cut by 0 bases and J by 2 bases, with 10 bases left in between. Germline V gene lookup returns CDR1 MNHEY and CDR2 SVGAGI.